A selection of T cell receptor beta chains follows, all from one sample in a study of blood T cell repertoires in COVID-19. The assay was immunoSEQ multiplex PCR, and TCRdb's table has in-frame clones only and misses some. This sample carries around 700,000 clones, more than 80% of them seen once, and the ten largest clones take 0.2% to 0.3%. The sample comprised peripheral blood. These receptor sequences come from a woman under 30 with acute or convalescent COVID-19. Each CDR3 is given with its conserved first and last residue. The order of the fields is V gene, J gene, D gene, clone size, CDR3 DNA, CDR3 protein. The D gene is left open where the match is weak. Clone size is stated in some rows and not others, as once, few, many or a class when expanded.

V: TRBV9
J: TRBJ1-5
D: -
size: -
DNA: TGTGCCAGCAGCAAGGACACCGGATCTAATCAGCCCCAGCATTTT
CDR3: CASSKDTGSNQPQHF

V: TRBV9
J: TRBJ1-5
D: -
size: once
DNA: TGTGCCAGCAGCGATGGACTCAATCAGCCCCAGCATTTT
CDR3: CASSDGLNQPQHF

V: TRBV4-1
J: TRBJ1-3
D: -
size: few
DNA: TGCGCCAGCAGCCAAGAGGGGACATTGGTCTCTGGAAACACCATATATTTT
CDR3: CASSQEGTLVSGNTIYF

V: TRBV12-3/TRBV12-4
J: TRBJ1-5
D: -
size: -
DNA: TGTGCCAGCAGTTCCGGGGGGCCCCAGCATTTT
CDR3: CASSSGGPQHF

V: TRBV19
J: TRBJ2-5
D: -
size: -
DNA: TGTGCCAGTAGTATATTTCAGCAAGAGACCCAGTACTTC
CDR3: CASSIFQQETQYF

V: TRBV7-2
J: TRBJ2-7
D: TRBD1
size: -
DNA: TGTGCCAGCAGCCACGAGACCAGGGGGTTAGGACACCGAAACTACGAGCAGTACTTC
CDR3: CASSHETRGLGHRNYEQYF

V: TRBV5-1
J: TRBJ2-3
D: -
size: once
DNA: TGCGCCAGCAGCCTCAGATCCATCCGCACAGATACGCAGTATTTT
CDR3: CASSLRSIRTDTQYF

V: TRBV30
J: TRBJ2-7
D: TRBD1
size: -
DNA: TGTGCCTGGAGAGGAACAGGGGTTTGGGAGCAGTACTTC
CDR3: CAWRGTGVWEQYF

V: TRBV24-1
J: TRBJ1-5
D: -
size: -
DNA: TGTGCCACCAGTGATCATGATCAGCCCCAGCATTTT
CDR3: CATSDHDQPQHF

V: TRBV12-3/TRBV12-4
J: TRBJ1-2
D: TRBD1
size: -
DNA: TGTGCCAGCAACCAACAGGGGGATCTTGGCTACACCTTC
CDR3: CASNQQGDLGYTF

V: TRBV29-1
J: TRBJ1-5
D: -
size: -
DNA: TGCAGCGTTGGGCCTGAGGGCAATCAGCCCCAGCATTTT
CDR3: CSVGPEGNQPQHF

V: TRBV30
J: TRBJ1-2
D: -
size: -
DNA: TGTGCCTGGAGTCTATGGGGGGGGAGAAACTATGGCTACACCTTC
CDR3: CAWSLWGGRNYGYTF

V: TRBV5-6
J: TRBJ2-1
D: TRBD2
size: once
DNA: TGTGCCAGCAGCTTTATAGCGGGGCGGGGCAATGAGCAGTTCTTC
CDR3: CASSFIAGRGNEQFF

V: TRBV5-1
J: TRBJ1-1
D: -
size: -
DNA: TGCGCCAGCAGCTTGGCCGTGAACACTGAAGCTTTCTTT
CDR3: CASSLAVNTEAFF

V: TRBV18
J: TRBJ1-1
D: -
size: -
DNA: TGTGCCAGCTCACCAGTCGGTATGAACACTGAAGCTTTCTTT
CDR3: CASSPVGMNTEAFF

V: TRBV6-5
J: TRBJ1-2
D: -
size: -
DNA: TGTGCCAGCAGTTACTCGATAATGGGGCCCTATGGCTACACCTTC
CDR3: CASSYSIMGPYGYTF

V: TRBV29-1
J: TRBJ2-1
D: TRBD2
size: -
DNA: TGCAGCGTTCGACTAGCGGGGGGTTATGAGCAGTTCTTC
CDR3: CSVRLAGGYEQFF

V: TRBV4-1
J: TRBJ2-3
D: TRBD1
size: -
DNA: TGCGCCAGCAGCCAAGCACAGGGGGCGAGCACAGATACGCAGTATTTT
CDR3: CASSQAQGASTDTQYF

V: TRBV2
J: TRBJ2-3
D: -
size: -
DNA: TGTGCCAGCAGGAAGGACAATGGGGGCACAGATACGCAGTATTTT
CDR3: CASRKDNGGTDTQYF

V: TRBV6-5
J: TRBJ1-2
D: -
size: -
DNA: TGTGCCAGCAGCCCGGGACGCGGGGGTGGCTACACCTTC
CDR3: CASSPGRGGGYTF

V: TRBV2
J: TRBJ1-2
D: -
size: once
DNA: TGTGCCAGCAGGTCTGGACAGAACTATGGCTACACCTTC
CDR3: CASRSGQNYGYTF

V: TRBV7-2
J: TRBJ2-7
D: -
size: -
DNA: TGTGCCAGCAGCTTGGGCGACACCCAAGCTGACGAGCAGTACTTC
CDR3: CASSLGDTQADEQYF

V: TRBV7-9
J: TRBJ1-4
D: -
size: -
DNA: TGTGCCAGCCTGCGATGGGGCAGAACTAATGAAAAACTGTTTTTT
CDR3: CASLRWGRTNEKLFF

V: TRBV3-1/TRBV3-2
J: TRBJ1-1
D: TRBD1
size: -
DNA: TGTGCCAGCAGCCTACCGGGACAGGGGGCAATAGCTTTCTTT
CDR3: CASSLPGQGAIAFF

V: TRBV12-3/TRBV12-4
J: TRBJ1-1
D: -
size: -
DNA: TGTGCCAGCAGTAAAACAGGGGAAGCTTTCTTT
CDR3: CASSKTGEAFF

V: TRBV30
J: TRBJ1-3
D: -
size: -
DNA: TGTGCCTGGAGTGTAGGGGGTAACACCATATATTTT
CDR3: CAWSVGGNTIYF

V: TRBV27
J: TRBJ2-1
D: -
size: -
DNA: TGTGCCAGCAGTCAGGAGGGCAATGAGCAGTTCTTC
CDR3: CASSQEGNEQFF

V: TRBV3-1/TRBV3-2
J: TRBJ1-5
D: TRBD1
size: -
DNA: TGTGCCAGCAGCCAAGCATCTGGGACAGGGAACAATCAGCCCCAGCATTTT
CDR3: CASSQASGTGNNQPQHF

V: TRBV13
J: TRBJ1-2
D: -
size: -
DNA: TGTGCCAGCAGCGACAGGAGAAACTATGGCTACACCTTC
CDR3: CASSDRRNYGYTF

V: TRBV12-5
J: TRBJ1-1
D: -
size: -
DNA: TGTGCTAGTGGTTTGCGGGGGGGTGACACTGAAGCTTTCTTT
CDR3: CASGLRGGDTEAFF

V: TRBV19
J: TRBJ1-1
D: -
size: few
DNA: TGTGCCAGCGCCGGGACTTCGAACACTGAAGCTTTCTTT
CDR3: CASAGTSNTEAFF

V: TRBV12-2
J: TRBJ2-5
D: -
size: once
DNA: TGTGCAAGTCGCTTAGCGGGACTAGCGGGGGGGCCCCACTTAGTATTGACCCAGTACTTC
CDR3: CASRLAGLAGGPHLVLTQYF

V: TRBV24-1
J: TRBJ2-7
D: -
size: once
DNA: TGTGCCACCAGTGCGGGGTACTCCTACGAGCAGTACTTC
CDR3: CATSAGYSYEQYF

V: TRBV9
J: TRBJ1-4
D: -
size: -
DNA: TGTGCCAGCAGCGTAGGAGGGAGTCCGGTTGAAAAACTGTTTTTT
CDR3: CASSVGGSPVEKLFF

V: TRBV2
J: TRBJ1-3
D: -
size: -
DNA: TGTGCCAGCATCCGCCGGGGGGACTCTGGAAACACCATATATTTT
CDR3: CASIRRGDSGNTIYF

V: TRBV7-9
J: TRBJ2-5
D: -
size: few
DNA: TGTGCCAGCATCCATGATGTGTACGGAGAGACCCAGTACTTC
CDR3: CASIHDVYGETQYF

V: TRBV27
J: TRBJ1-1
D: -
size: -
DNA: TGTGCCAGCAGTTTCGGGGTGTCAGACACTGAAGCTTTCTTT
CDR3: CASSFGVSDTEAFF

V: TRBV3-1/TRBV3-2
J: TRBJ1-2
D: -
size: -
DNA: TGTGCCAGCAGCCAAGCGCGTGTTAACTATGGCTACACCTTC
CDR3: CASSQARVNYGYTF

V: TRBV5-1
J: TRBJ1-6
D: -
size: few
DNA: TGCGCCAGCAGCCCGAGCGATAATTCACCCCTCCACTTT
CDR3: CASSPSDNSPLHF

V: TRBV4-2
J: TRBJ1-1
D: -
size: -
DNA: TGTGCCAGCAGCGGACTTGAGACCATGAACACTGAAGCTTTCTTT
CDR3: CASSGLETMNTEAFF

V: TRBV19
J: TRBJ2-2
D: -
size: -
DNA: TGTGCTCTCGGGACACCGAACACCGGGGAGCTGTTTTTT
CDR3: CALGTPNTGELFF

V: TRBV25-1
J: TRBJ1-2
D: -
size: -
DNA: TGTGCCAGCAGTGGGGGGGGGCTGTATGGCTACACCTTC
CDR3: CASSGGGLYGYTF

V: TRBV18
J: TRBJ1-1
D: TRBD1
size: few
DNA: TGTGCCAGCTCACTACAGGGGTTGCGGACTGAAGCTTTCTTT
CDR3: CASSLQGLRTEAFF

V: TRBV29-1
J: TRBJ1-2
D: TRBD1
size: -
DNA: TGCAGCGTCGACAGGGAGGATGGCTACACCTTC
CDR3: CSVDREDGYTF

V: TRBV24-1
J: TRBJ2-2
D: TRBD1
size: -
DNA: TGTGCCACCAGTGATTTTAGGGACAGCGGGGAGCTGTTTTTT
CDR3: CATSDFRDSGELFF

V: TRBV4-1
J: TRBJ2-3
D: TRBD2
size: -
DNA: TGCGCCAGCAGCCCCCGCACGGACGCGGGGGACACAGATACGCAGTATTTT
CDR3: CASSPRTDAGDTDTQYF

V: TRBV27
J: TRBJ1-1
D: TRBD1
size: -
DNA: TGTGCCAGCAGAACCACAGGGGGGTGGGGAACTGAAGCTTTCTTT
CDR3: CASRTTGGWGTEAFF

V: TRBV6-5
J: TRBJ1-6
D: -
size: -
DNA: TGTGCCAGCAGCCGCCCGCAGGGCCTTAATTCACCCCTCCACTTT
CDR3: CASSRPQGLNSPLHF

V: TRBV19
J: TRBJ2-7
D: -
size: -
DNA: TGTGCCAGTAGTATAGGAGGGAATGGGCAGTACTTC
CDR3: CASSIGGNGQYF

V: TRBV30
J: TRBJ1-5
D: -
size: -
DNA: TGTGCCTGGAGCGACCTTGGGGGGGGGCAGCCCCAGCATTTT
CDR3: CAWSDLGGGQPQHF

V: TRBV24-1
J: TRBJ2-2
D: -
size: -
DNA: TGTGCCACCAGTGATTTCCCCTACGGGGGGAACACCGGGGAGCTGTTTTTT
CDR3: CATSDFPYGGNTGELFF

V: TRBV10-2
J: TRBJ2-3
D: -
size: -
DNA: TGCGCCACCTCAGGGCTAGAATCGGTAGATACGCAGTATTTT
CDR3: CATSGLESVDTQYF

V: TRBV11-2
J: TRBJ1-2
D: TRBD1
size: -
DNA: TGTGCCAGCAGCCCGGGGGACAGGGTCGCGGCTGGCTACACCTTC
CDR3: CASSPGDRVAAGYTF

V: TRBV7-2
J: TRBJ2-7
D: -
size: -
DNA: TGTGCCAGCAGCTTACCGGACGGACTCTCCTACGAGCAGTACTTC
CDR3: CASSLPDGLSYEQYF

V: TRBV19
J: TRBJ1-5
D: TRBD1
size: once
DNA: TGTGCCAGTAGCCTGAGGACAGGGAGAAATCAGCCCCAGCATTTT
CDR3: CASSLRTGRNQPQHF

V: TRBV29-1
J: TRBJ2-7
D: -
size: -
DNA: TGCAGCGTTAAAAGGCAGGGTACGTACGAGCAGTACTTC
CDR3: CSVKRQGTYEQYF

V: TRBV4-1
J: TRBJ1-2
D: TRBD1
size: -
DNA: TGCGCCAGCAGCCTACAGGGACAGTACTATGGCTACACCTTC
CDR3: CASSLQGQYYGYTF